A selection of T cell receptor beta chains follows, all from one sample in a study of cytomegalovirus exposure and HLA in healthy donors. Clones were read by immunoSEQ multiplex PCR, and TCRdb kept only the in-frame ones, dropping some. The sample lists roughly 130,000 clones, around 74% occurring once. Sequenced sample: PBMCs. These receptors all come from a woman between 45 and 60 years old in good health and CMV-seropositive. Both conserved end residues are part of each CDR3. The D gene is left open where the match is weak. Clone size is shown for a subset of rows, as once, few, many or a class of expanded clone.

v_call	j_call	clone_size	d_call	cdr3_nt	cdr3_aa
TRBV27	TRBJ2-5	-	-	TGTGCCAGCAGTAGGAGGAGCGAAGAGACCCAGTACTTC	CASSRRSEETQYF
TRBV6-5	TRBJ1-2	-	TRBD1	TGTGCCAGCAGCCCGGACAGGGTCAATTCCGGGGGCTACACCTTC	CASSPDRVNSGGYTF
TRBV5-1	TRBJ2-5	-	-	TGCGCCAGCAGCTTGTCGGCCAGGGACCAAGAGACCCAGTACTTC	CASSLSARDQETQYF
TRBV18	TRBJ1-2	-	-	TGTGCCAGCTCACCGGGAGGGGGAGTTTGTGGCTACACCTTC	CASSPGGGVCGYTF
TRBV5-1	TRBJ1-6	-	-	TGCGCCAGCAGCTCGGAAGGGGAATCGAGGTCACCCCTCCACTTT	CASSSEGESRSPLHF
TRBV12-5	TRBJ1-1	-	TRBD1	TGTGCTAGTGGTTCCCCAAGCCGACAGGGCGATGAAGCTTTCTTT	CASGSPSRQGDEAFF
TRBV9	TRBJ1-4	-	TRBD1	TGTGCCAGCAGCGAGGGGGGACAGGTACATGAAAAACTGTTTTTT	CASSEGGQVHEKLFF
TRBV2	TRBJ1-6	few	-	TGTGCCAGCACGGGGGATTATAATTCACCCCTCCACTTT	CASTGDYNSPLHF
TRBV27	TRBJ1-1	-	-	TGTGCCAGCAGTTTATCCCTTGTTGGCGCAGAGCGCGCTGAAGCTTTCTTT	CASSLSLVGAERAEAFF
TRBV6-1	TRBJ2-3	-	-	TGTGCCAGCAAGGACTCCCGGGGAACAGATACGCAGTATTTT	CASKDSRGTDTQYF